A single sample gave rise to the 9 T cell receptor beta chains below, sequenced in a study of regulatory T cells in long-lasting Graves disease (TCRdb year 2021). The library was prepared using multiplex PCR. Sequencing took place on an Illumina HiSeq 4000. To build TCR beta libraries, CDR3 regions were amplified by Arm-PCR using iRepertoire HTBI primers. Using fastp trimming at Q25 and MiXCR clonotype assembly, TCRdb reanalyzed the public sequencing data and kept in-frame beta chains. All rows with the same CDR3 protein become a single entry with the most common DNA and genes. The sample data list 530,000 or so distinct CDR3 sequences, and 16% of these were observed just once. In total, the top ten clones hold about 12% of the sample. This specimen's time point label, interpreted: newly diagnosed GD, antithyroid drugs for less than 3 months. RNA was extracted from PBMCs in TRIzol for both TCR sequencing and RNA sequencing.

Another study also made use of these data, one on T cells in Graves' hyperthyroidism and ophthalmopathy.

Sequenced material: peripheral blood mononuclear cells (PBMCs), taken at new diagnosis, from a patient treated with antithyroid drugs. The receptors originated from a man in his late teens or twenties with Graves disease. Donor details come from another sample of the same person, matched by shared clones.

This clonotype was found many times. The chain recombines TRBV20-1 with TRBJ2-7, with unresolved D. The CDR3 totals 13 residues. The V end was cut by 0 bases, the J end by 3 bases, with 9 bases between. The germline CDR1 and CDR2 sequences are DFQATT and SNEGSKA (reference sequence). CDR3 nucleotide sequence: TGCAGTGCTAGAGACCCAAACGGCTACGAGCAGTACTTC. Translation: CSARDPNGYEQYF.

This clonotype was detected only a few times. The chain couples TRBV20-1 to TRBJ2-7; D may match TRBD1 or TRBD2 (5 bases each). Germline assignment: CDR1 DFQATT and CDR2 SNEGSKA (reference sequence). The length of the CDR3 is 15 residues. Trimming cost V 3 bases and J 0 bases, with 15 bases left between them. The CDR3, as DNA: TGCAGTGCTAGTTCCCGGGGCCTAATCTCCTACGAGCAGTACTTC. Amino acids: CSASSRGLISYEQYF.

The V and J genes are TRBV4-1 and TRBJ2-3; 13 nucleotides line up with TRBD2. The ends lost 3 bases at V and 2 bases at J; junction bases unmatched: 2. The CDR3 loop spans 16 amino acids. In germline, CDR1 is MGHRA, CDR2 YSYEKL. The CDR3 sequence: CASSQGLAGPTDTQYF. The CDR3 nucleotides read TGCGCCAGCAGCCAGGGACTAGCGGGACCCACAGATACGCAGTATTTT.

This clonotype was counted a few times. This chain connects TRBV30 to TRBJ2-5; D uncertain. The V end lost 2 bases, the J end lost 0 bases, and 7 bases lay between the germline ends. Germline CDR1 is GTSNPN and CDR2 is SVGIG (reference sequence). This CDR3 is 13 amino acids long. CDR3 sequence: CAWSPANQETQYF. CDR3 DNA: TGTGCCTGGAGTCCGGCTAACCAAGAGACCCAGTACTTC.

This clonotype was observed at least ten times. V gene TRBV4-1 combines with J gene TRBJ2-1, with D uncertain. CDR1 is MGHRA, CDR2 YSYEKL, per germline. Between the trimmed V and J ends, which lost 4 bases and 12 bases, there was a span of 22 bases. The CDR3 length is 15 residues. CDR3 sequence: CASSRPGTEGRVQFF. The CDR3 region has the DNA TGCGCCAGCAGCCGCCCGGGTACTGAAGGCCGTGTGCAGTTCTTC.

This clonotype was picked up a small number of times. CDR3 DNA: TGCAGTGCTAGACGGGCAGGGGTAATGGAAGAGACCCAGTACTTC. This translates into CSARRAGVMEETQYF. The chain is built from TRBV20-1 and TRBJ2-5; D might be TRBD1 (6 bases). The CDR3 spans 15 residues. Germline lookup yields CDR1 DFQATT and CDR2 SNEGSKA (reference sequence). Trimming shortened V by 2 bases and J by 3 bases, and 16 bases separated the two germline ends.

This clonotype was counted ten times or more. The chain couples TRBV28 to TRBJ1-1, with D hard to call. Germline CDR1 and CDR2: MDHEN and SYDVKM. The CDR3 spans 12 residues. V shed 8 bases and J shed 0 bases, with 7 bases lying between them. The CDR3 reads CASWGVNTEAFF. The CDR3, as DNA: TGTGCCAGCTGGGGAGTGAACACTGAAGCTTTCTTT.

Regarding this clonotype: At one boundary the junction diverges from the germline segment, which might be a read error. The chain carries TRBV29-1 and TRBJ1-2, with 9 bases fitting TRBD1. The CDR3 contains 13 residues. The germline CDR1 and CDR2 sequences are SQVTM and ANQGSEA. CDR3 coding DNA: TGCAGCGTTGGGACAGGGGAGTCCTATGGCTGCACCTTC. It encodes CSVGTGESYGCTF.

In this sample, this clonotype turned up many times. The chain couples TRBV14 to TRBJ2-1; D may match TRBD1 or TRBD2 (5 bases each). The CDR3 totals 16 residues. Germline loops: CDR1 SGHDN, CDR2 FVKESK. The V and J ends lost 0 bases and 7 bases respectively, with 16 bases between them. The chain's CDR3 is CASSQDWGIERNEQFF. The CDR3 nucleotides are TGTGCCAGCAGCCAAGATTGGGGGATTGAACGGAATGAGCAGTTCTTC.